One and the same sample provided the 22 T cell receptor beta chains below, sequenced in a study of PD-1 blockade in classical Hodgkin lymphoma. Relapse after autologous stem cell transplantation occurred in every patient, and brentuximab vedotin exposure varied. Researchers used magnetic negative selection to pull out pure CD4+ T cells from thawed PBMCs. TCRdb's copy holds only in-frame clones and misses some; the assay was immunoSEQ multiplex PCR. Here the sample spans 7,000 or so clones, more than 65% being singletons. Source: CD4+ T cells from blood, taken at baseline. These receptors all come from a human donor with classical Hodgkin lymphoma.

The rearrangement uses TRBV6-1 and TRBJ1-2; maybe TRBD1 (5 bases). Germline V gene lookup returns CDR1 MNHNS and CDR2 SASEGT. The CDR3 totals 14 residues. The V and J ends lost 0 bases and 7 bases respectively, with 12 bases between them. The CDR3 protein is CASSEAGRETGYTF. In DNA, the CDR3 is TGTGCCAGCAGTGAAGCCGGCAGGGAAACTGGCTACACCTTC.

The table lists this clone with a few counts. The rearrangement joins TRBV5-1 to TRBJ2-7, with 7 bases identical to TRBD1. The germline V gene has CDR1 SGHRS and CDR2 YFSETQ. After removal of 4 bases from V and 5 bases from J, the junction contained 12 bases not matched to a gene. The CDR3 is made up of 15 amino acids. The CDR3 DNA reads as TGCGCCAGCAGCCGACAGGGTCTTATCTGGGACGAGCAGTACTTC. Translation gives CASSRQGLIWDEQYF.

The V gene is TRBV2, the J gene TRBJ2-4, with TRBD1 matching 7 bases. Germline V CDR1 and CDR2: SNHLY, FYNNEI. V trimming: 7 bases; J trimming: 6 bases; junction bases outside the gene matches: 6. CDR3 size: 13 residues. The CDR3 coding sequence is TGTGCCAGCACCCTGACAGGGTCAAACATTCAGTACTTC. Translation: CASTLTGSNIQYF.

This chain links TRBV5-1 with TRBJ2-1, with unresolved D. V lost 4 bases and J 5 bases, leaving 25 bases between the germline ends. Germline lookup yields CDR1 SGHRS and CDR2 YFSETQ. This CDR3 comprises 18 residues. For the CDR3, the DNA is TGCGCCAGCAGCCTCTTCGTGGCAGTCGTTACAGAAAACAATGAGCAGTTCTTC. The encoded protein is CASSLFVAVVTENNEQFF.

This chain links TRBV6-6 with TRBJ2-1; 8 bases agree with TRBD2. The CDR3 totals 16 residues. Unmatched junction bases numbered 15, after V lost 6 bases and J lost 8 bases. CDR1 and CDR2 (germline): MNHNY, SVGAGI (reference sequence). CDR3 amino acids: CASRGLAGRQLHEQFF. CDR3 nucleotide sequence: TGTGCCAGCAGGGGGTTAGCGGGACGGCAGTTACATGAGCAGTTCTTC.

Worth noting for this clone: The junction departs from the called germline gene at one end, perhaps through a read error. The sample carries other DNA sequences with the same CDR3. The J gene is TRBJ1-1, the V gene TRBV19; no reliable D call. The germline V gene has CDR1 LNHDA and CDR2 SQIVND (reference sequence). CDR3 length: 13 amino acids. DNA of the CDR3: TGCGCCAGTTCTGACATTGGTAACACTGAAGCTTTCTTT. Residues: CASSDIGNTEAFF.

The gene calls are TRBV2 and TRBJ1-4, with unresolved D. In germline, CDR1 is SNHLY, CDR2 FYNNEI. The ends were cut back, 6 bases at V and 7 bases at J, with 21 bases in the middle. The CDR3 runs to 16 residues. The CDR3 DNA sequence: TGTGCCAGCAGGCCCGCAGGAGGATTAGACCGTGAAAAACTGTTTTTT. This sequence encodes CASRPAGGLDREKLFF.

V usage is TRBV5-1 and J usage is TRBJ2-5; no firm D call. Germline-derived CDR1 and CDR2 are SGHRS and YFSETQ. V dropped 0 bases and J dropped 1 base, with 16 bases sitting between them. The CDR3 totals 17 residues. The CDR3 loop is CASSLALVDGVQETQYF. CDR3 in DNA: TGCGCCAGCAGCTTGGCCTTGGTTGATGGGGTCCAAGAGACCCAGTACTTC.

This chain connects TRBV5-1 to TRBJ1-4, with D tentatively TRBD1 (5 bases). CDR3 size: 15 residues. Trimming took off 0 bases at V and 6 bases at J, with 12 bases between the two ends. In germline, CDR1 is SGHRS, CDR2 YFSETQ. In DNA form, the CDR3 reads TGCGCCAGCAGCTTGGCGGCGCAGGGAGATGAAAAACTGTTTTTT. Its protein product is CASSLAAQGDEKLFF.

In its sample, this clone was seen once. The chain joins TRBV5-1 to TRBJ2-2; a weak D match, TRBD1 (5 bases). V lost 3 bases to trimming and J lost 0 bases, with 12 bases between them. The CDR3 loop spans 16 amino acids. The germline V gene encodes CDR1 SGHRS and CDR2 YFSETQ. CDR3 DNA sequence: TGCGCCAGCAGCTCCAGGGTCGTAGCGAACACCGGGGAGCTGTTTTTT. As protein: CASSSRVVANTGELFF.

This clone is judged medium-sized (0.01 to 0.1%). This chain links TRBV2 with TRBJ2-1; D gene unclear. CDR3 length: 13 amino acids. CDR1 and CDR2 from the germline V gene are SNHLY and FYNNEI. V shed 5 bases and J shed 10 bases, with 15 bases lying between them. Written as DNA, the CDR3 is TGTGCCAGCAGTTCCGAACGGACCCTCGAGCAGTTCTTC. It specifies CASSSERTLEQFF.

V gene TRBV28 combines with J gene TRBJ2-2, with D perhaps being TRBD1 or TRBD2 (5 bases each). This CDR3 is 16 amino acids long. Trimming pared 2 bases from V and 3 bases from J, leaving 13 bases between. The germline V gene encodes CDR1 MDHEN and CDR2 SYDVKM. The CDR3 loop is CASSLPPGPHTGELFF. CDR3 DNA: TGTGCCAGCAGTTTACCACCGGGACCGCACACCGGGGAGCTGTTTTTT.

The chain joins TRBV2 to TRBJ2-5, with 12 bases that match TRBD2. This CDR3 has 14 residues. J was trimmed by 4 bases and V by 7 bases; bases with no gene match: 4. The germline gives CDR1 SNHLY, CDR2 FYNNEI. CDR3 nucleotides: TGTGCCAGCAAGGCTAGCGGGAGGGGAGAGACCCAGTACTTC. Protein sequence: CASKASGRGETQYF.

The V call is TRBV7-2, the J call TRBJ1-3; D ambiguous. The CDR3 runs 15 residues. CDR1 SGHTA and CDR2 FQGNSA come from the germline V gene. The V and J ends lost 4 bases and 6 bases respectively, with 16 bases between them. The CDR3 nucleotides read TGTGCCAGCAGCTACTGGTGGAATACGACAAACACCATATATTTT. Translating gives CASSYWWNTTNTIYF.

V is TRBV29-1 and J is TRBJ1-1; 7 bases line up with TRBD1. CDR3 length: 14 residues. V shed 7 bases and J 3 bases; nucleotides not matched to a gene: 11. Germline V CDR1 and CDR2: SQVTM, ANQGSEA. For the CDR3, the DNA is TGCAGCGGGAAAAGACAGGGCCGGGACACTGAAGCTTTCTTT. Translating gives CSGKRQGRDTEAFF.

The rearrangement joins TRBV27 to TRBJ2-1; TRBD2 matches 13 bases. Germline V gene sequence: CDR1 MNHEY, CDR2 SMNVEV (reference sequence). This CDR3 contains 15 residues. Losses at the gene ends were 5 bases for V and 9 bases for J; bases not matched to a gene: 7. Here the CDR3 reads CASSPGLAGVTEQFF. The CDR3 DNA sequence: TGTGCCAGCAGTCCCGGACTAGCGGGAGTGACTGAGCAGTTCTTC.

This clone was seen more than once but under ten times. This chain connects TRBV6-5 to TRBJ2-7; D gene uncertain. V was trimmed by 5 bases and J by 4 bases, leaving 12 bases between them. Germline V gene sequence: CDR1 MNHEY, CDR2 SVGAGI. The CDR3 runs to 13 residues. The CDR3 here is CASSPRGGYEQYF. Written as DNA, the CDR3 is TGTGCCAGCAGTCCCCGCGGCGGTTACGAGCAGTACTTC.

The chain recombines TRBV15 with TRBJ2-2; D perhaps matches TRBD2 (5 bases). The CDR3 runs 20 residues. The V end was cut by 0 bases, the J end by 0 bases, with 20 bases between. CDR1 is LNHNV, CDR2 YYDKDF, per germline (reference sequence). CDR3 in amino acids: CATSRDRGAASSTNTGELFF. The CDR3 region has the DNA TGTGCCACCAGCAGAGATCGGGGAGCGGCGTCTAGCACGAACACCGGGGAGCTGTTTTTT.

The chain recombines TRBV5-1 with TRBJ2-1, with unresolved D. Trimming removed 2 bases at V and 0 bases at J, with 9 bases between. Germline CDR1 SGHRS, CDR2 YFSETQ. The CDR3 covers 15 residues. The CDR3 bases are TGCGCCAGCAGCTTTGGCGGAAGCTCCTACAATGAGCAGTTCTTC. It translates to CASSFGGSSYNEQFF.

This chain uses TRBV2 with TRBJ2-2; 16 bases are a match to TRBD2. This CDR3 region has 17 residues. Trimming cost V 6 bases and J 3 bases; bases outside gene matches: 4. Germline V lookup: CDR1 SNHLY, CDR2 FYNNEI. CDR3 sequence reads: CASRGLAGGPDTGELFF. CDR3 coding DNA: TGTGCCAGCAGGGGACTAGCGGGAGGGCCGGACACCGGGGAGCTGTTTTTT. Supplemented by reference TRBV2 and TRBJ2-2, the full variable domain reads EPEVTQTPSHQVTQMGQEVILRCVPISNHLYFYWYRQILGQKVEFLVSFYNNEISEKSEIFDDQFSVERPDGSNFTLKIRSTKLEDSAMYFCASRGLAGGPDTGELFFGEGSRLTVL.

The table lists this clone with a few counts. V and J are TRBV18 and TRBJ1-4; unclear D gene. Germline values: CDR1 KGHSH, CDR2 LQKENI. Trimming removed 1 base from V and 3 bases from J, with 6 bases in between. This CDR3 is built from 14 residues. This CDR3 is CASSPRQANEKLFF. The CDR3 nucleotides read TGTGCCAGCTCACCACGGCAGGCTAATGAAAAACTGTTTTTT.

V gene TRBV19 combines with J gene TRBJ2-1; maybe TRBD2 (6 bases). V was clipped by 5 bases and J by 8 bases, with 16 bases between them. Germline CDR1 LNHDA, CDR2 SQIVND (reference sequence). There are 14 residues in the CDR3. CDR3 nucleotide sequence: TGTGCCAGTAGTGGAGGGAGACTGACATATGAGCAGTTCTTC. It specifies CASSGGRLTYEQFF.